Listed below are T cell receptor beta chains from one sample, sequenced in a study of cytomegalovirus exposure and HLA in healthy donors. Assay used: immunoSEQ multiplex PCR; TCRdb lists only in-frame clones, some missing. This table holds 200,000 to 250,000 clones, about 70% found once. Specimen: PBMCs. These receptors originate from a man aged 35 to 55 in good health and CMV-seropositive. Each CDR3 is given with its conserved first and last residue. Each record gives: clone size, J gene, V gene, D gene, CDR3 protein, CDR3 DNA. D genes are given only for firm matches. A clone size is listed for some rows: how often the clone was seen (once, few, many), or a class if it is expanded.

. | TRBJ2-7 | TRBV15 | TRBD1 | CATSLDRGYHEQYF | TGTGCCACCAGCTTAGACAGGGGTTACCACGAGCAGTACTTC
. | TRBJ2-1 | TRBV5-1 | TRBD1 | CASSFGDRDRNEQFF | TGCGCCAGCAGCTTTGGGGACAGGGATCGGAATGAGCAGTTCTTC
. | TRBJ2-4 | TRBV19 | . | CASSIQGFIAKNIQYF | TGTGCCAGTAGTATCCAGGGATTTATAGCCAAAAACATTCAGTACTTC
few | TRBJ2-7 | TRBV5-6 | TRBD1 | CASSYGTGNEQYF | TGTGCCAGCAGTTACGGGACAGGGAACGAGCAGTACTTC
few | TRBJ1-6 | TRBV4-3 | . | CASSQALNSPLHF | TGCGCCAGCAGCCAAGCCCTCAATTCACCCCTCCACTTT
few | TRBJ2-2 | TRBV5-6 | . | CASSLLRQFANTGELFF | TGTGCCAGCAGCTTGTTGAGGCAGTTCGCGAACACCGGGGAGCTGTTTTTT
. | TRBJ2-3 | TRBV29-1 | . | CSVPSRDTDTQYF | TGCAGCGTTCCGAGCCGGGACACAGATACGCAGTATTTT
. | TRBJ2-1 | TRBV2 | . | CASSEVRYNEQFF | TGTGCCAGCAGTGAAGTTCGCTACAATGAGCAGTTCTTC
. | TRBJ2-3 | TRBV6-5 | . | CASTETGEPTDTQYF | TGTGCCAGCACCGAAACGGGGGAACCCACAGATACGCAGTATTTT
few | TRBJ1-2 | TRBV5-1 | TRBD1 | CASSDGTGLNYGYTF | TGCGCCAGCAGCGATGGGACAGGCCTTAACTATGGCTACACCTTC
. | TRBJ2-7 | TRBV6-6 | . | CASSYGAGPSYEQYF | TGTGCCAGCAGTTACGGAGCGGGCCCTTCCTACGAGCAGTACTTC
few | TRBJ1-3 | TRBV20-1 | . | CSADGGNTIYF | TGCAGTGCTGACGGGGGAAACACCATATATTTT
few | TRBJ2-3 | TRBV5-1 | TRBD2 | CASSFSGGAGDTQYF | TGCGCCAGCAGCTTTAGCGGGGGGGCTGGAGATACGCAGTATTTT
. | TRBJ1-1 | TRBV12-5 | . | CASGFITSGVTTEAFF | TGTGCTAGTGGCTTCATCACCTCAGGGGTGACGACTGAAGCTTTCTTT
few | TRBJ1-5 | TRBV12-1 | . | CASSFEGQGIVQPQHF | TGTGCCAGCAGCTTTGAGGGACAGGGAATCGTACAGCCCCAGCATTTT
few | TRBJ1-1 | TRBV6-5 | . | CASNRVGTEAFF | TGTGCCAGCAACCGGGTCGGGACTGAAGCTTTCTTT
. | TRBJ2-7 | TRBV6-6 | TRBD1 | CASSYGFETGFYEQYF | TGTGCCAGCAGTTACGGGTTTGAGACAGGGTTCTACGAGCAGTACTTC
. | TRBJ1-1 | TRBV2 | . | CASSLGGLGTEAFF | TGTGCCAGCAGTCTGGGAGGGCTAGGGACTGAAGCTTTCTTT
few | TRBJ2-7 | TRBV27 | . | CASSPGGLSYEQYF | TGTGCCAGCAGTCCCGGGGGACTGAGCTACGAGCAGTACTTC
once | TRBJ2-7 | TRBV28 | . | CASALALTSYEQYF | TGTGCCAGCGCACTAGCTCTTACTTCCTACGAGCAGTACTTC
. | TRBJ1-2 | TRBV7-9 | . | CASSPGRNYGYTF | TGTGCCAGCAGCCCCGGGAGAAACTATGGCTACACCTTC
few | TRBJ2-3 | TRBV27 | . | CASSLYGGWDTQYF | TGTGCCAGCAGTTTATATGGGGGGTGGGATACGCAGTATTTT
few | TRBJ1-2 | TRBV6-1 | . | CASSEAHSGYTF | TGTGCCAGCAGTGAAGCGCACTCGGGCTACACCTTC
few | TRBJ2-3 | TRBV5-1 | TRBD2 | CASSLPSGGAGDTQYF | TGCGCCAGCAGCTTGCCCAGCGGGGGGGCAGGAGATACGCAGTATTTT
. | TRBJ2-1 | TRBV5-8 | . | CASRMVSSYNEQFF | TGTGCCAGCAGAATGGTCAGCTCCTACAATGAGCAGTTCTTC
. | TRBJ1-1 | TRBV5-6 | TRBD1 | CASSWGLGQPNTEAFF | TGTGCCAGCAGCTGGGGCCTGGGACAGCCGAACACTGAAGCTTTCTTT
. | TRBJ2-7 | TRBV5-1 | TRBD1 | CASLVGQGGEQYF | TGCGCCAGCCTCGTAGGACAGGGGGGCGAGCAGTACTTC
few | TRBJ2-7 | TRBV5-1 | TRBD1 | CASSPGQGTSYEQYF | TGCGCCAGCAGCCCGGGACAGGGGACTTCCTACGAGCAGTACTTC
. | TRBJ2-7 | TRBV6-1 | . | CASGTPSYEQYF | TGTGCCAGCGGGACACCGTCCTACGAGCAGTACTTC
. | TRBJ2-7 | TRBV5-5 | . | CASSISQGPYEQYF | TGTGCCAGCAGCATATCACAGGGCCCCTACGAGCAGTACTTC
. | TRBJ2-7 | TRBV5-1 | TRBD1 | CASSLDGTGSYEQYF | TGCGCCAGCAGCTTGGATGGGACAGGGAGCTACGAGCAGTACTTC
. | TRBJ2-7 | TRBV6-1 | . | CASSDGQNYEQYF | TGTGCCAGCAGCGACGGACAGAACTACGAGCAGTACTTC
few | TRBJ1-2 | TRBV5-4 | . | CASSSGEYGYTF | TGTGCCAGCAGCTCCGGGGAGTATGGCTACACCTTC
. | TRBJ2-2 | TRBV5-1 | TRBD2 | CASSPRTSGGPTGELFF | TGCGCCAGCAGCCCCCGGACTAGCGGGGGACCCACCGGGGAGCTGTTTTTT
. | TRBJ2-3 | TRBV4-1 | TRBD2 | CASSLGTSGGSMTDTQYF | TGCGCCAGCAGCCTCGGGACTAGCGGGGGGTCGATGACAGATACGCAGTATTTT
. | TRBJ2-2 | TRBV10-2 | TRBD2 | CATTRGRGAASTGELFF | TGCGCCACCACCCGAGGGCGGGGGGCCGCAAGCACCGGGGAGCTGTTTTTT
. | TRBJ2-2 | TRBV19 | TRBD1 | CASSIETGIPGELFF | TGTGCCAGTAGTATAGAGACAGGGATCCCCGGGGAGCTGTTTTTT
. | TRBJ2-2 | TRBV27 | TRBD2 | CASSWAGGLGGELFF | TGTGCCAGCAGTTGGGCGGGGGGGCTGGGCGGGGAGCTGTTTTTT
. | TRBJ1-2 | TRBV4-1 | TRBD1 | CASSLPTGGNGYTF | TGCGCCAGCAGCCTACCGACAGGGGGAAATGGCTACACCTTC
once | TRBJ1-3 | TRBV2 | . | CASQGGNTIYF | TGTGCCTCCCAGGGTGGAAACACCATATATTTT
. | TRBJ1-2 | TRBV28 | . | CASSPPPGEGGYTF | TGTGCCAGCAGTCCCCCCCCGGGGGAGGGTGGCTACACCTTC
once | TRBJ1-6 | TRBV27 | . | CASSTVEGLNSPLHF | TGTGCCAGCAGTACGGTAGAGGGCCTGAATTCACCCCTCCACTTT
. | TRBJ2-7 | TRBV10-3 | . | CAISPEASEQYF | TGTGCCATCAGCCCCGAGGCTAGCGAGCAGTACTTC
. | TRBJ2-1 | TRBV2 | TRBD2 | CASSEAGLAGNEQFF | TGTGCCAGCAGTGAAGCGGGACTAGCTGGTAATGAGCAGTTCTTC
. | TRBJ1-4 | TRBV7-8 | TRBD1 | CASNRDRGNEKLFF | TGTGCCAGCAACCGGGACAGGGGGAATGAAAAACTGTTTTTT
once | TRBJ1-2 | TRBV7-9 | TRBD1 | CSSSSGGLDSYGYTF | TGTTCCAGCAGCTCAGGGGGTCTGGATAGCTATGGCTACACCTTC
. | TRBJ2-1 | TRBV2 | TRBD1 | CASTPDRSTYNEQFF | TGTGCCAGCACCCCGGACAGGTCGACCTACAATGAGCAGTTCTTC
. | TRBJ2-7 | TRBV7-9 | TRBD1 | CASSLGDRGWHEQYF | TGTGCCAGCAGCTTAGGGGACAGGGGGTGGCACGAGCAGTACTTC
. | TRBJ2-3 | TRBV5-4 | TRBD2 | CASSAGTSVRTDTQYF | TGTGCCAGCAGCGCCGGGACTAGCGTCCGCACAGATACGCAGTATTTT
. | TRBJ2-3 | TRBV5-1 | TRBD2 | CASRTWGGGGADTQYF | TGCGCCAGCAGAACCTGGGGCGGGGGAGGCGCAGATACGCAGTATTTT
. | TRBJ2-2 | TRBV7-9 | . | CASSLQRGPLKSGELFF | TGTGCCAGCAGCTTACAACGAGGGCCCTTAAAATCCGGGGAGCTGTTTTTT
once | TRBJ1-4 | TRBV5-4 | TRBD1 | CASSIRTGGNEKLFF | TGTGCCAGCAGCATCAGGACAGGGGGTAATGAAAAACTGTTTTTT
. | TRBJ2-7 | TRBV5-4 | TRBD1 | CASSLMYTGGAYEQYF | TGTGCCAGCAGCTTGATGTACACAGGGGGCGCCTACGAGCAGTACTTC
. | TRBJ1-1 | TRBV29-1 | TRBD1 | CSGKTHRTGEGTEAFF | TGCAGCGGGAAAACCCATCGGACAGGGGAGGGGACTGAAGCTTTCTTT
. | TRBJ1-2 | TRBV2 | . | CASRAGYGYTF | TGTGCCAGCAGGGCAGGGTATGGCTACACCTTC